A single TCR beta chain is shown here with its context. Method: immunoSEQ multiplex PCR; TCRdb's copy keeps in-frame clones and lacks some. Of some 120,000 clones in the sample, over 90% were seen once. This entry comes from a study of control samples from healthy donors and cancer patients. The CDR3 runs to 15 residues. Trimming shortened V by 5 bases and J by 0 bases, and 13 bases separated the two germline ends. Germline V CDR1 and CDR2: SGHVS, FQNEAQ. The source of this sequence is a man between 25 and 39 years old in good health. This chain joins TRBV7-8 and TRBJ2-5; the D gene is possibly TRBD2 (5 bases). Sequenced input: blood. The CDR3 DNA sequence: TGTGCCAGCAGCGTACGCACTAGAAACCAAGAGACCCAGTACTTC. As protein: CASSVRTRNQETQYF.